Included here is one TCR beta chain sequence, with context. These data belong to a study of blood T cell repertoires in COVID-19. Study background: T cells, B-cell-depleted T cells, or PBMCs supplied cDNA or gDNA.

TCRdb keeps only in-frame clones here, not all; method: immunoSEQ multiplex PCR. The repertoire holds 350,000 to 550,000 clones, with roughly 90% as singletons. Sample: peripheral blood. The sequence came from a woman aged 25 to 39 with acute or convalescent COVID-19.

The CDR3 loop reads CASSSLLLRDPGYTF. The CDR3 DNA is TGTGCCAGCAGCTCCCTGCTCCTCAGGGATCCGGGCTACACCTTC. The chain has TRBV21-1 and TRBJ1-2; TRBD1 was called by the table and not checked on the DNA. TRBV21-1 is a known pseudogene. The CDR3 totals 15 residues.